This T cell receptor (beta chain) was identified during a study of shared clonotypes between healthy human individuals. A remark on this clone: Its antigen is not known.

Overall study findings and caveats: Generation probabilities of non-shared clonotypes were lower (relative to those shared by all four donors).

CDR1 is GTSNPN, CDR2 SVGIG, per germline (reference sequence). The ends were cut back, 0 bases at V and 4 bases at J, with 12 bases in the middle. The CDR3 loop spans 15 amino acids. Using immunoSEQ multiplex PCR, the repertoire was profiled, and TCRdb retains in-frame clones only, with some absent. The sample includes millions of clones, 85% to 95% of them seen just once. Donors were healthy HIV-negative adults without recently reported acute infections or vaccinations. The sequenced material came from naive CD4+ T cells sorted from blood. Regarding subset: CD45RA+ positively selected. This chain connects TRBV30 to TRBJ2-2; no clear D gene. The receptor was isolated from a man younger than 35 in good health. CDR3: CAWSVRAGFTGELFF. CDR3 sequence (DNA): TGTGCCTGGAGTGTTCGGGCAGGTTTCACCGGGGAGCTGTTTTTT. Supplemented by reference TRBV30 and TRBJ2-2, the full variable domain reads SQTIHQWPATLVQPVGSPLSLECTVEGTSNPNLYWYRQAAGRGLQLLFYSVGIGQISSEVPQNLSASRPQDRQFILSSKKLLLSDSGFYLCAWSVRAGFTGELFFGEGSRLTVL.